The next 7 T cell receptor beta chains were all read from a single sample in a study of cytomegalovirus exposure and HLA in healthy donors. PCR primers comprised 60 Vbeta and 13 Jbeta primers. Data came from immunoSEQ multiplex PCR; TCRdb stores just in-frame clones and leaves some out. This sample has about 150,000 clones, with roughly 82% found just once. Sequences were obtained from PBMCs. These receptors were obtained from a man aged 50-59 years in good health and CMV-seropositive.

V gene TRBV19 combines with J gene TRBJ1-2, with D tentatively TRBD1 (5 bases). This CDR3 is 13 amino acids long. Trimming took off 6 bases at V and 2 bases at J, with 10 bases between the two ends. Germline V gives CDR1 LNHDA, CDR2 SQIVND (reference sequence). CDR3 residues: CASRSGFNYGYTF. The CDR3 DNA follows: TGTGCCAGTAGATCAGGGTTCAACTATGGCTACACCTTC.

This clone was observed once. The V gene is TRBV27, the J gene TRBJ2-7, with a possible D match to TRBD1 (7 bases). The CDR3 consists of 14 residues. V was trimmed by 0 bases and J by 5 bases, leaving 11 bases between them. CDR1 and CDR2 (germline): MNHEY, SMNVEV (reference sequence). The CDR3 loop reads CASSLSDREDEQYF. DNA for the CDR3: TGTGCCAGCAGTTTATCAGACAGGGAGGACGAGCAGTACTTC.

The genes are TRBV9 and TRBJ1-2, with TRBD1 matching 8 bases. Germline CDR1 and CDR2: SGDLS and YYNGEE. Trimming cost V 5 bases and J 4 bases; bases outside gene matches: 4. The CDR3 is made up of 13 amino acids. As DNA, the CDR3 is TGTGCCAGCAGTCGGGACAGGTTCTATGGCTACACCTTC. This gives the protein CASSRDRFYGYTF.

The chain links TRBV9 to TRBJ2-6; 9 positions agree with TRBD1. Germline V gene sequence: CDR1 SGDLS, CDR2 YYNGEE. This CDR3 is built from 18 residues. V was pared by 0 bases and J by 4 bases, with 8 bases of the junction left unmatched. CDR3 region: CASSVGGGTGRGANVLTF. CDR3 DNA: TGTGCCAGCAGCGTAGGAGGGGGGACAGGGAGAGGGGCCAACGTCCTGACTTTC.

The genes are TRBV2 and TRBJ2-1, with D tentatively TRBD2 (6 bases). The germline CDR1 and CDR2 sequences are SNHLY and FYNNEI. CDR3 length: 11 residues. Trimming shortened V by 9 bases and J by 4 bases, and 7 bases separated the two germline ends. The CDR3 spells CARGLYNEQFF. CDR3 in DNA: TGTGCCAGGGGACTTTACAATGAGCAGTTCTTC.

V usage is TRBV6-1 and J usage is TRBJ2-2; 7 nucleotides match TRBD1. Germline assignment: CDR1 MNHNS and CDR2 SASEGT. The CDR3 extends over 14 amino acids. J gave up 3 bases and V 7 bases, and 5 bases lay outside the gene matches. The CDR3 DNA follows: TGTGCCAGCAAAAGGGACAGAGACACCGGGGAGCTGTTTTTT. Its protein product is CASKRDRDTGELFF.

This clone was counted a single time. J is TRBJ2-5 and V is TRBV11-2; D possibly corresponds to TRBD2 (6 bases). Trimming shortened V by 4 bases and J by 2 bases, and 8 bases separated the two germline ends. The CDR3 length is 13 residues. Germline V CDR1 and CDR2: SGHAT, FQNNGV. CDR3 loop: CASSWGVQETQYF. Here the CDR3 DNA reads TGTGCCAGCAGCTGGGGGGTGCAAGAGACCCAGTACTTC.